This T cell receptor beta chain is from a study of blood T cell repertoires in COVID-19. V was pared by 4 bases and J by 5 bases, with 5 bases of the junction left unmatched. From germline, CDR1 is SGDLS and CDR2 YYNGEE. The CDR3 sequence is 15 residues long. Clinical history reported by participants formed the basis on which cohorts were assigned. Libraries were prepared by immunoSEQ multiplex PCR; TCRdb keeps only in-frame clonotypes and omits some of them. The table records 300,000 to 400,000 clones, around 89% of them present only once. The receptor was isolated from a young man who had recovered from COVID-19. This chain connects TRBV9 to TRBJ1-4; 10 bases are shared with TRBD1. Sequencing was done on a sample of PBMCs or T cells enriched from blood (not recorded which). The CDR3 here is CASSRRQGANEKLFF. The CDR3 DNA is TGTGCCAGCAGCAGGCGACAGGGGGCGAATGAAAAACTGTTTTTT.